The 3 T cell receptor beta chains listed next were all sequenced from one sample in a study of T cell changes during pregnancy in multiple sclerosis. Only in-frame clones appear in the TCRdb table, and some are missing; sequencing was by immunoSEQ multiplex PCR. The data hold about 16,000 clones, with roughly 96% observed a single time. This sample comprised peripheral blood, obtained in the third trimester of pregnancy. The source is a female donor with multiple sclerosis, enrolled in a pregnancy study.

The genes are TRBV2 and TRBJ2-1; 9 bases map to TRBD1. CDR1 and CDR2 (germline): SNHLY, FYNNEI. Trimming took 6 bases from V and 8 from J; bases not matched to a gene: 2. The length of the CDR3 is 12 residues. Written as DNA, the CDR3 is TGTGCCAGCAGACAGGGGGCGTATGAGCAGTTCTTC. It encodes CASRQGAYEQFF.

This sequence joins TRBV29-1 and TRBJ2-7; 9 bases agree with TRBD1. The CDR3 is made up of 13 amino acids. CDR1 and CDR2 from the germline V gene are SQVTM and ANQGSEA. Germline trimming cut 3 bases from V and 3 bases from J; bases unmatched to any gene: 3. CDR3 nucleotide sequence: TGCAGCGTTGAGGGACAGGGAATCTACGAGCAGTACTTC. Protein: CSVEGQGIYEQYF.

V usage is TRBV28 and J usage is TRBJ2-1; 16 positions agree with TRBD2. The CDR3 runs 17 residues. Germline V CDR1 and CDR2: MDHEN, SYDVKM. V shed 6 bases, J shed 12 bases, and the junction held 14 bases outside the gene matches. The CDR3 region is CASRSPGLAGGRGRQFF. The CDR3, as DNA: TGTGCCAGCAGGTCGCCGGGACTAGCGGGAGGGCGCGGAAGGCAGTTCTTC.